These 19 T cell receptor beta chains share one sample of origin, sequenced in a study of cytomegalovirus exposure and HLA in healthy donors. PCR primers comprised 60 Vbeta and 13 Jbeta primers. Produced via immunoSEQ multiplex PCR; TCRdb's table is partial and in-frame only. This table holds 100,000 to 150,000 clones, around four fifths found once. The sequenced sample was PBMCs. Every receptor here comes from a woman aged 40 to 50 in good health and CMV-seropositive.

The chain recombines TRBV5-1 with TRBJ1-6, with D perhaps TRBD1 (5 bases). Germline V gives CDR1 SGHRS, CDR2 YFSETQ. The V and J ends lost 5 bases and 7 bases respectively, with 13 bases between them. The CDR3 contains 14 residues. CDR3 sequence reads: CASSPGGPNSPLHF. The CDR3 coding sequence is TGCGCCAGCAGTCCCGGGGGTCCGAATTCACCCCTCCACTTT. Variable domain in full (rest from reference TRBV5-1 and TRBJ1-6): KAGVTQTPRYLIKTRGQQVTLSCSPISGHRSVSWYQQTPGQGLQFLFEYFSETQRNKGNFPGRFSGRQFSNSRSEMNVSTLELGDSALYLCASSPGGPNSPLHFGNGTRLTVT.

CDR3 in amino acids: CAISEGTGGSYEQYF. The CDR3 nucleotides are TGTGCCATCAGTGAGGGGACAGGGGGCTCCTACGAGCAGTACTTC. This chain joins TRBV10-3 and TRBJ2-7; the match to TRBD1 covers 11 bases. After removal of 2 bases from V and 0 bases from J, the junction contained 0 bases not matched to a gene. CDR1 is ENHRY, CDR2 SYGVKD, per germline. The CDR3 covers 15 residues.

The chain joins TRBV9 to TRBJ1-5; 7 bases match TRBD1. CDR1 and CDR2 (germline): SGDLS, YYNGEE. This CDR3 region has 14 residues. Trimming took 3 bases from V and 3 from J; bases not matched to a gene: 3. The CDR3 spells CASSAGTANQPQHF. The CDR3 DNA reads TGTGCCAGCAGCGCAGGGACAGCCAATCAGCCCCAGCATTTT.

This chain links TRBV7-2 with TRBJ2-1, with 10 bases lining up with TRBD2. The germline gives CDR1 SGHTA, CDR2 FQGNSA. The CDR3 is 18 amino acids. Germline trimming cut 3 bases from V and 0 bases from J; bases unmatched to any gene: 8. CDR3 residues: CASSFGSGRSGSYNEQFF. DNA for the CDR3: TGTGCCAGCAGCTTTGGTAGCGGGAGGTCGGGCTCCTACAATGAGCAGTTCTTC.

The V gene is TRBV5-1, the J gene TRBJ1-3, with 7 bases matching TRBD1. Germline V lookup: CDR1 SGHRS, CDR2 YFSETQ. This CDR3 region has 17 residues. With 4 bases clipped from V and 2 bases from J, the junction kept 12 bases outside the gene matches. The CDR3 reads CASSPGRTGRPGNTIYF. The CDR3 bases are TGCGCCAGCAGCCCTGGGAGGACAGGCAGACCTGGAAACACCATATATTTT.

The rearrangement uses TRBV6-5 and TRBJ2-1; D ambiguous. This CDR3 has 11 amino acids. Germline loops: CDR1 MNHEY, CDR2 SVGAGI. Trimming pared 7 bases from V and 4 bases from J, leaving 5 bases between. CDR3 protein: CASIGYNEQFF. The CDR3 coding sequence is TGTGCCAGCATCGGGTACAATGAGCAGTTCTTC.

The chain has TRBV2 and TRBJ2-3; D is unresolved. Germline V gene data show CDR1 as SNHLY and CDR2 as FYNNEI. Trimming cost V 6 bases and J 4 bases, with 11 bases left between them. This CDR3 comprises 13 residues. CDR3 DNA sequence: TGTGCCAGCAGGGAGTTCGAATCAGATACGCAGTATTTT. Translated, it gives CASREFESDTQYF.

This sequence joins TRBV12-5 and TRBJ2-3, with TRBD2 as a possible D gene (5 bases). Germline loops: CDR1 LGHNT, CDR2 FRNRAP. V lost 5 bases and J 3 bases, leaving 18 bases between the germline ends. The CDR3 contains 16 residues. CDR3: CASGRGLLPGTDTQYF. Here the CDR3 DNA reads TGTGCTAGTGGTAGAGGCCTACTACCGGGAACAGATACGCAGTATTTT.

The chain couples TRBV27 to TRBJ1-1; TRBD1 is a possible D gene (5 bases). The V end was cut by 6 bases, the J end by 7 bases, with 18 bases between. The germline V gene has CDR1 MNHEY and CDR2 SMNVEV (reference sequence). The CDR3 extends over 14 amino acids. CDR3 region: CASRFAFQGGEAFF. The CDR3 DNA reads TGTGCCAGCAGGTTTGCTTTTCAGGGTGGTGAAGCTTTCTTT.

This clone was counted between two and nine times. This chain uses TRBV4-1 with TRBJ2-5; a weak D match, TRBD2 (5 bases). CDR1 is MGHRA and CDR2 is YSYEKL in the germline V gene. This CDR3 comprises 14 residues. V was clipped by 0 bases and J by 5 bases, with 10 bases between them. DNA of the CDR3: TGCGCCAGCAGCCAAGAACCGGCGGGTGAGACCCAGTACTTC. It encodes CASSQEPAGETQYF.

V usage is TRBV7-8 and J usage is TRBJ2-7; D gene uncertain. Germline values: CDR1 SGHVS, CDR2 FQNEAQ. The CDR3 consists of 17 residues. V lost 2 bases to trimming and J lost 3 bases, with 20 bases between them. The CDR3 DNA is TGTGCCAGCAGCTTACCCCCCCGAGATGCTTATATCTACGAGCAGTACTTC. This translates into CASSLPPRDAYIYEQYF.

The chain carries TRBV5-6 and TRBJ2-1, with D maybe TRBD1 (6 bases). Trimming pared 3 bases from V and 7 bases from J, leaving 14 bases between. This CDR3 is 14 amino acids long. Germline values: CDR1 SGHDT, CDR2 YYEEEE. The CDR3 loop is CASSSVYQGNEQFF. The CDR3 DNA is TGTGCCAGCAGCTCGGTTTATCAGGGGAATGAGCAGTTCTTC.

This chain connects TRBV7-9 to TRBJ2-3, with D unresolved. The germline V gene has CDR1 SEHNR and CDR2 FQNEAQ (reference sequence). The V end was cut by 5 bases, the J end by 4 bases, with 7 bases between. The CDR3 totals 12 residues. CDR3 sequence reads: CASSPQADTQYF. The CDR3 DNA is TGTGCCAGCAGCCCGCAGGCAGATACGCAGTATTTT.

This rearrangement joins TRBV19 to TRBJ2-6; D may be TRBD1 (6 bases). This CDR3 has 17 amino acids. V lost 7 bases, J lost 4 bases, and 20 bases lay in between. Germline-derived CDR1 and CDR2 are LNHDA and SQIVND (reference sequence). The DNA for the CDR3 is TGTGCCAGTACCCCGAAGGGGGAAACGCCCGGGGCCAACGTCCTGACTTTC. This sequence encodes CASTPKGETPGANVLTF.

A few counts support this clone. This chain joins TRBV5-6 and TRBJ1-2, with TRBD1 identical over 7 bases. With 4 bases clipped from V and 4 bases from J, the junction kept 10 bases outside the gene matches. This CDR3 region has 15 residues. Germline values: CDR1 SGHDT, CDR2 YYEEEE. CDR3 nucleotide sequence: TGTGCCAGCAGCCCACGACAGGGAATTGGCTATGGCTACACCTTC. Its protein is CASSPRQGIGYGYTF.

This chain uses TRBV7-9 with TRBJ2-5, with unresolved D. Near its end, the DNA agrees better with TRBJ2-7, so the J call may be wrong. CDR3 length: 13 amino acids. Per the germline V gene, CDR1 is SEHNR and CDR2 is FQNEAQ (reference sequence). The CDR3 DNA reads as TGTGCCAGCCTGAGAGGTTCCTCCTACGAGCAGTACTTC. This sequence encodes CASLRGSSYEQYF.

V and J are TRBV2 and TRBJ2-7; D call uncertain. The germline gives CDR1 SNHLY, CDR2 FYNNEI. The CDR3 consists of 12 residues. V lost 6 bases and J 2 bases, leaving 8 bases between the germline ends. Here the CDR3 reads CASRSQAYEQYF. In DNA, the CDR3 is TGTGCCAGCAGAAGTCAGGCCTACGAGCAGTACTTC.

The V call is TRBV9, the J call TRBJ1-6, with D perhaps TRBD1 (6 bases). CDR1 is SGDLS, CDR2 YYNGEE, per germline. Trimming removed 4 bases from V and 9 bases from J, with 14 bases in between. The CDR3 length is 14 residues. The CDR3 reads CASSLTGRLSPLHF. In DNA, the CDR3 is TGTGCCAGCAGCTTGACAGGCCGCCTTTCACCCCTCCACTTT.

The V gene is TRBV5-1, the J gene TRBJ1-2; D not resolved. V gave up 1 base and J gave up 3 bases, with 10 bases separating them. From germline, CDR1 is SGHRS and CDR2 YFSETQ. The CDR3 length is 14 residues. The chain's CDR3 is CASSLRSLDYGYTF. CDR3 nucleotide sequence: TGCGCCAGCAGCTTGCGTAGTTTGGACTATGGCTACACCTTC.